These T cell receptor beta chains were read from a single sample in a study of CD8 T cells in ankylosing spondylitis. TCRdb reanalysed the 5' RACE reads using MiXCR and keeps one entry per CDR3 protein. The profile shows about 500,000 distinct CDR3 sequences, roughly 5% of them singletons. The sequenced material came from blood, either unsorted or a sorted T cell fraction (not recorded which). These receptors all stem from a male donor with ankylosing spondylitis. The CDR3 runs from the conserved cysteine through the conserved F or W. D genes are given only for firm matches. Rows give clone size only sometimes, using once, few, many, or a class for an expanded clone.

J: TRBJ2-3
D: TRBD1
size: few
V: TRBV27
DNA: TGTGCCAGCAGTGACAGGGCATTTAGCACAGATACGCAGTATTTT
CDR3: CASSDRAFSTDTQYF

J: TRBJ2-2
D: TRBD1
size: many
V: TRBV7-2
DNA: TGTGCCAGCAGCCCCCGACAGGGGGTGGCCGGGGAGCTGTTTTTT
CDR3: CASSPRQGVAGELFF

J: TRBJ2-7
D: .
size: .
V: TRBV29-1
DNA: TGCATCGTTTACTGGGGCGCCAGGTACGAGCAGGACTTC
CDR3: CIVYWGARYEQDF

J: TRBJ2-5
D: .
size: few
V: TRBV5-1
DNA: TGCGCCAGCAGCGAAGGACCCTGGGAGACCCAGTACTTC
CDR3: CASSEGPWETQYF

J: TRBJ2-5
D: TRBD2
size: many
V: TRBV11-2
DNA: TGTGCCAGCAGCCTCTGGACTAGCGGGACGGAGACCCAGTACTTC
CDR3: CASSLWTSGTETQYF

J: TRBJ2-5
D: TRBD2
size: .
V: TRBV20-1
DNA: TGCAGTGCGCTACTAGCGGGAGGGCCTGCGGAGACCCAGTACTTC
CDR3: CSALLAGGPAETQYF

J: TRBJ1-2
D: .
size: many
V: TRBV7-9
DNA: TGTGCCAGCAGACCTACTCGGACCGGGAGCTACTATGGCTACACCTTC
CDR3: CASRPTRTGSYYGYTF

J: TRBJ2-3
D: .
size: many
V: TRBV7-9
DNA: TGTGCCAGCAGCTTAGAGCAGGGGCAGGAAGATACGCAGTATTTT
CDR3: CASSLEQGQEDTQYF

J: TRBJ2-7
D: .
size: many
V: TRBV20-1
DNA: TGCAGTGCCACAGAGGGTGGAACCTACGAGCAGTACTTC
CDR3: CSATEGGTYEQYF

J: TRBJ2-7
D: .
size: many
V: TRBV6-5
DNA: TGTGCCAGCAGTTACTTTGGACGGGAGCAGTACTTC
CDR3: CASSYFGREQYF

J: TRBJ1-2
D: .
size: many
V: TRBV24-1
DNA: TGTGCCACCAGTGATTTGAGCGGGGCAGGCTACACCTTC
CDR3: CATSDLSGAGYTF

J: TRBJ2-1
D: TRBD2
size: .
V: TRBV20-1
DNA: TGCAGTGCTAGCAAAGCGGGAGAATTCAATGAGCAGTTCTTC
CDR3: CSASKAGEFNEQFF

J: TRBJ2-4
D: .
size: .
V: TRBV28
DNA: TGTGCCAGTACGCGGTACGGTTTATCCAAAAACATTCAGTACTTC
CDR3: CASTRYGLSKNIQYF

J: TRBJ2-1
D: TRBD2
size: many
V: TRBV20-1
DNA: TGCAGTGCTCCAGGGGGTAGCGGGAGGATATCCTACAATGAGCAGTTCTTC
CDR3: CSAPGGSGRISYNEQFF

J: TRBJ1-4
D: .
size: many
V: TRBV20-1
DNA: TGCAGTGCTAGGGATATAGGGTATAATGAAAAACTGTTTTTT
CDR3: CSARDIGYNEKLFF

J: TRBJ1-2
D: .
size: many
V: TRBV20-1
DNA: TGCAGTGCTAGAGCGGCGGGGAGCTATGGCTACACCTTC
CDR3: CSARAAGSYGYTF

J: TRBJ1-6
D: TRBD1
size: few
V: TRBV12-3/TRBV12-4
DNA: TGTGCCAGCAGTTTATGGGACAGGGGCTATAATTCACCCCTCCACTTT
CDR3: CASSLWDRGYNSPLHF

J: TRBJ2-7
D: .
size: many
V: TRBV5-1
DNA: TGCGCCAGCAGCTTGCTCGGAAAAACCTACGAGCAGTACTTC
CDR3: CASSLLGKTYEQYF

J: TRBJ2-5
D: TRBD1
size: many
V: TRBV18
DNA: TGTGCCAGCTCACGCGGGACAGGGCGAGAGACCCAGTACTTC
CDR3: CASSRGTGRETQYF

J: TRBJ1-2
D: .
size: many
V: TRBV19
DNA: TGTGCCAGTAGTTGGGGAAACTATGGCTACACCTTC
CDR3: CASSWGNYGYTF

J: TRBJ2-7
D: TRBD2
size: many
V: TRBV10-1
DNA: TGCGCCAGCAGGGCGGTAGCGGGAGTAATCGAGCAGTACTTC
CDR3: CASRAVAGVIEQYF

J: TRBJ1-1
D: TRBD1
size: many
V: TRBV6-5
DNA: TGTGCCAGCAGTTACGGTGGGACAGGGGTCGCTAAAGCTTTCTTT
CDR3: CASSYGGTGVAKAFF

J: TRBJ2-1
D: .
size: many
V: TRBV4-3
DNA: TGCGCCAGCAGCCAAGATTGGGGGTCAGGGTCTAGCGTGCAGTTCTTC
CDR3: CASSQDWGSGSSVQFF

J: TRBJ1-6
D: TRBD1
size: many
V: TRBV20-1
DNA: TGCAGTGCTTCAAACCGGGACAGTTATAATTCACCCCTCCACTTT
CDR3: CSASNRDSYNSPLHF

J: TRBJ1-1
D: .
size: few
V: TRBV3-1
DNA: TGTGCCAGCAGGGGTCATGGGGGCATGAACACTGAAGCTTTCTTT
CDR3: CASRGHGGMNTEAFF

J: TRBJ2-3
D: .
size: .
V: TRBV28
DNA: TGTGCCAGCAGGCCTAGCATATCAGATACGCAGTATTTT
CDR3: CASRPSISDTQYF

J: TRBJ1-2
D: .
size: few
V: TRBV18
DNA: TGTGCCAGCTCACCAGATCCCGGACCTAACTATGGCTACACCTTC
CDR3: CASSPDPGPNYGYTF

J: TRBJ1-2
D: .
size: many
V: TRBV7-2
DNA: TGTGCCAGCAGCTTCCACAGGGAAGGCTACACCTTC
CDR3: CASSFHREGYTF

J: TRBJ1-5
D: .
size: many
V: TRBV7-2
DNA: TGTGCCAGCAGCGAGCAAACAGGGCCGCCCCAGCATTTT
CDR3: CASSEQTGPPQHF

J: TRBJ2-1
D: TRBD2
size: many
V: TRBV29-1
DNA: TGCAGCGCTCGACGGACGGGGGGTTGGGAGCAGTTCTTC
CDR3: CSARRTGGWEQFF

J: TRBJ2-5
D: .
size: .
V: TRBV5-1
DNA: TGCGCCAGCAGCTTGGGAGGGGTTGCATCGGAGACCCAGTACTTC
CDR3: CASSLGGVASETQYF

J: TRBJ2-1
D: TRBD2
size: few
V: TRBV7-6
DNA: TGTGCCAGCAGCTTTGAGGGAGGGAATGAGCAGTTCTTC
CDR3: CASSFEGGNEQFF

J: TRBJ2-2
D: .
size: many
V: TRBV28
DNA: TGTGCCAGCAGGCCATTCGCCGGGGAGCTGTTTTTT
CDR3: CASRPFAGELFF

J: TRBJ2-3
D: TRBD2
size: many
V: TRBV20-1
DNA: TGCAGTGCCGGAAGCGGGGGGGCCCCAGATACGCAGTATTTT
CDR3: CSAGSGGAPDTQYF

J: TRBJ2-3
D: .
size: many
V: TRBV28
DNA: TGTGCCTCAACCCGGGACTTTGACACAGATACGCAGTATTTT
CDR3: CASTRDFDTDTQYF

J: TRBJ1-1
D: .
size: many
V: TRBV29-1
DNA: TGCAGCGTTGAAACGAACACTGAAGCTTTCTTT
CDR3: CSVETNTEAFF

J: TRBJ2-3
D: .
size: many
V: TRBV7-9
DNA: TGTGCCAGCAGCTTAGTGCAGGGGAGCACAGATACGCAGTATTTT
CDR3: CASSLVQGSTDTQYF

J: TRBJ1-1
D: .
size: few
V: TRBV5-5
DNA: TGTGCCAGCAGCTTGTGGGACACTAGAAACACTGAAGCTTTCTTT
CDR3: CASSLWDTRNTEAFF

J: TRBJ2-7
D: .
size: many
V: TRBV5-1
DNA: TGCGCCAGCAGCACAGGGAGCTCCTACGAGCAGTACTTC
CDR3: CASSTGSSYEQYF

J: TRBJ2-4
D: .
size: many
V: TRBV27
DNA: TGTGCCAGCAGTTCACCGCCGGGGGCCATTCAGTACTTC
CDR3: CASSSPPGAIQYF

J: TRBJ2-7
D: .
size: many
V: TRBV20-1
DNA: TGCAGTGCTTCCTGGAGTTCCCACTACGAGCAGTACTTC
CDR3: CSASWSSHYEQYF

J: TRBJ2-7
D: TRBD2
size: few
V: TRBV7-2
DNA: TGTGCCAGCAACATAGCGGGGGGATTCGAGCAGTACTTC
CDR3: CASNIAGGFEQYF

J: TRBJ2-7
D: .
size: .
V: TRBV21-1
DNA: TGTGCCAGCGGGAAATACAGGGGTCGACCTTACGAGCAGTACTTC
CDR3: CASGKYRGRPYEQYF

J: TRBJ1-2
D: .
size: many
V: TRBV5-1
DNA: TGCGCCAGCAGCTCTCGTGGGACCTATGGCTACACCTTC
CDR3: CASSSRGTYGYTF

J: TRBJ1-5
D: .
size: many
V: TRBV7-9
DNA: TGTGCCAGCAGCGCGGACTCCTATCAGCCCCAGCATTTT
CDR3: CASSADSYQPQHF

J: TRBJ2-6
D: .
size: many
V: TRBV28
DNA: TGTGCCAGCAGTTTACTCCTCTCTGGGGCCAACGTCCTGACTTTC
CDR3: CASSLLLSGANVLTF